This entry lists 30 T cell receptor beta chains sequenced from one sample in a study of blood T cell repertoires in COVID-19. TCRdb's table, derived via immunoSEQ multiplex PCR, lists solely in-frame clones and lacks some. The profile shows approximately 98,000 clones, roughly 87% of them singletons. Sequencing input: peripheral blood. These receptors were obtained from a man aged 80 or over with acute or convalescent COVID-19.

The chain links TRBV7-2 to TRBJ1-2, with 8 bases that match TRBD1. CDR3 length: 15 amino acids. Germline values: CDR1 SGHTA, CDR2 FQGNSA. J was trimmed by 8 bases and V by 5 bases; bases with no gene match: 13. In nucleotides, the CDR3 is TGTGCCAGCAGCCTCCTCCTCCAGGGGGCGCAAGGCTACACCTTC. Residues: CASSLLLQGAQGYTF.

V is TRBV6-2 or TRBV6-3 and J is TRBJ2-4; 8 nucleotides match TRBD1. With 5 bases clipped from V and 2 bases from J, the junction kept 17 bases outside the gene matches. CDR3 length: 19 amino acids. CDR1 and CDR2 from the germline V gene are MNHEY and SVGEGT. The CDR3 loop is CASSTGTGRVAGPKNIQYF. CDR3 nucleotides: TGTGCCAGCAGTACCGGGACAGGACGCGTGGCGGGTCCCAAAAACATTCAGTACTTC.

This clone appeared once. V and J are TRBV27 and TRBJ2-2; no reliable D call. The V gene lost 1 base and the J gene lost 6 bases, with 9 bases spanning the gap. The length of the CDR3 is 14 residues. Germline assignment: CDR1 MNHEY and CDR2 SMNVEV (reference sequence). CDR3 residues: CASSLLLVAGELFF. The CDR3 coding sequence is TGTGCCAGCAGTTTATTGTTGGTAGCCGGGGAGCTGTTTTTT.

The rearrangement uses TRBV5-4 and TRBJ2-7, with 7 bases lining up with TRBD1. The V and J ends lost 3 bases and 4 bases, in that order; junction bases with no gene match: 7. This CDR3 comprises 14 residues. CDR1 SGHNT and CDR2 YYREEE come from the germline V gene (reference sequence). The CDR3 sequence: CASSSYRGSYEQYF. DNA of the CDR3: TGTGCCAGCAGCTCCTACAGGGGTTCGTACGAGCAGTACTTC. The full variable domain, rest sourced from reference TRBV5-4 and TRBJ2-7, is ETGVTQSPTHLIKTRGQQVTLRCSSQSGHNTVSWYQQALGQGPQFIFQYYREEENGRGNFPPRFSGLQFPNYSSELNVNALELDDSALYLCASSSYRGSYEQYFGPGTRLTVT.

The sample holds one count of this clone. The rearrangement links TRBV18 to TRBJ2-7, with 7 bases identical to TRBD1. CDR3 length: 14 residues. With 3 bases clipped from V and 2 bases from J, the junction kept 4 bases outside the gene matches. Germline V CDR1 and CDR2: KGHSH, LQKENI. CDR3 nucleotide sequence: TGTGCCAGCTCACCGACGACAGGGACCTACGAGCAGTACTTC. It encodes CASSPTTGTYEQYF.

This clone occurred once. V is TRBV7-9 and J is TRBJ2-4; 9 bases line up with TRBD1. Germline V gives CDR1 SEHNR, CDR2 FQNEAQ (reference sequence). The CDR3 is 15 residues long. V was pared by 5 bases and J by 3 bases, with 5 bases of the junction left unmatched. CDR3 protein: CASSEGQGGKNIQYF. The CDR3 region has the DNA TGTGCCAGCAGCGAGGGACAGGGTGGCAAAAACATTCAGTACTTC.

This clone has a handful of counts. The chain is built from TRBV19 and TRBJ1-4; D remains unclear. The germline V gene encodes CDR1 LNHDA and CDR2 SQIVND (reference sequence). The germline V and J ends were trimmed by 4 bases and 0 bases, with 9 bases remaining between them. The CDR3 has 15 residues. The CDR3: CASSTVLATNEKLFF. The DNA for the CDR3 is TGTGCCAGTAGTACGGTCCTCGCAACTAATGAAAAACTGTTTTTT. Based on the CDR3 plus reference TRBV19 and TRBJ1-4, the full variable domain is DGGITQSPKYLFRKEGQNVTLSCEQNLNHDAMYWYRQDPGQGLRLIYYSQIVNDFQKGDIAEGYSVSREKKESFPLTVTSAQKNPTAFYLCASSTVLATNEKLFFGSGTQLSVL.

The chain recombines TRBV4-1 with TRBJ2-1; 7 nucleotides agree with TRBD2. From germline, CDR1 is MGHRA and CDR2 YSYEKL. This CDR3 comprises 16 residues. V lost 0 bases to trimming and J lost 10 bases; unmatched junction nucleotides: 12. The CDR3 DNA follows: TGCGCCAGCAGCCAAGATGAGCCTAGCGGATTAAGGGAGCAGTTCTTC. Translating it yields CASSQDEPSGLREQFF.

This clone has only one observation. CDR3 in amino acids: CASSPGGHEKLFF. For the CDR3, the DNA is TGTGCCAGCTCACCTGGAGGGCATGAAAAACTGTTTTTT. This chain links TRBV18 with TRBJ1-4; D ambiguous. Trimming left V 3 bases short and J 6 bases short, with 8 bases between. Germline V gives CDR1 KGHSH, CDR2 LQKENI. The CDR3 covers 13 residues.

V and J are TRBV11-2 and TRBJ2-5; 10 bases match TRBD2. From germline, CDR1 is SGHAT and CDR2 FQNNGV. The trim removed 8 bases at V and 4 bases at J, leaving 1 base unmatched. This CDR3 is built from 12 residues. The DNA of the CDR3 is TGTGCCAGCTCTAGCGGGAGAGAGACCCAGTACTTC. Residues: CASSSGRETQYF.

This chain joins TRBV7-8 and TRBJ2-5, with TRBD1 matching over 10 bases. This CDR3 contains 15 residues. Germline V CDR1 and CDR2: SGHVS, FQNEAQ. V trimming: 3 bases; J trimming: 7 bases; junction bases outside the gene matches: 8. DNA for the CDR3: TGTGCCAGCAGCTTCAACCGACAGGGGGCGGCGACCCAGTACTTC. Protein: CASSFNRQGAATQYF.

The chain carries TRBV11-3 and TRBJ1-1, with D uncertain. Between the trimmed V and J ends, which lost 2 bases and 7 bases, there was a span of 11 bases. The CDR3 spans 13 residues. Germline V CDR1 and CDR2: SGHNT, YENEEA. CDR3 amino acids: CASSLNPTGEAFF. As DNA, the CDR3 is TGTGCCAGCAGCTTAAATCCCACGGGTGAAGCTTTCTTT.

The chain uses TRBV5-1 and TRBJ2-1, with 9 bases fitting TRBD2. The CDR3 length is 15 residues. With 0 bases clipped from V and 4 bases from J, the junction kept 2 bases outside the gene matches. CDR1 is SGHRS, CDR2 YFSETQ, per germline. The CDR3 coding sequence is TGCGCCAGCAGCTTGGTGACTAGCGGTTACAATGAGCAGTTCTTC. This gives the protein CASSLVTSGYNEQFF. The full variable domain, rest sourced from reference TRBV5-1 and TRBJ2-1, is KAGVTQTPRYLIKTRGQQVTLSCSPISGHRSVSWYQQTPGQGLQFLFEYFSETQRNKGNFPGRFSGRQFSNSRSEMNVSTLELGDSALYLCASSLVTSGYNEQFFGPGTRLTVL.

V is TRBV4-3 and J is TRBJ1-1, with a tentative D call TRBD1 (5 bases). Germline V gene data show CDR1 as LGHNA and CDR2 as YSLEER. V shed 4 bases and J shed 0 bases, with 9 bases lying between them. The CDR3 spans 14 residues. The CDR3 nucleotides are TGCGCCAGCAGCCTGACAGTTCTGAACACTGAAGCTTTCTTT. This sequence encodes CASSLTVLNTEAFF.

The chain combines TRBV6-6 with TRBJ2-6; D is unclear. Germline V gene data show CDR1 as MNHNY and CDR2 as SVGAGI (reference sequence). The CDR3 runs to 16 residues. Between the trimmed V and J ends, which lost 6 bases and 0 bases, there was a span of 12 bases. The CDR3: CASRTELSSGANVLTF. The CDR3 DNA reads TGTGCCAGCAGGACGGAGCTTAGCTCTGGGGCCAACGTCCTGACTTTC.

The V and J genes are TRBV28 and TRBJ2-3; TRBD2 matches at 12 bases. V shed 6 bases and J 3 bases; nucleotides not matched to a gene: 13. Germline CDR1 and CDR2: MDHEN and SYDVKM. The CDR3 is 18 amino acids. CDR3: CASRSDRFGLAGTDTQYF. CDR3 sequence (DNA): TGTGCCAGCAGATCTGACAGGTTCGGACTAGCGGGAACAGATACGCAGTATTTT. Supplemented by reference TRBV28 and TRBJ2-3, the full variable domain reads DVKVTQSSRYLVKRTGEKVFLECVQDMDHENMFWYRQDPGLGLRLIYFSYDVKMKEKGDIPEGYSVSREKKERFSLILESASTNQTSMYLCASRSDRFGLAGTDTQYFGPGTRLTVL.

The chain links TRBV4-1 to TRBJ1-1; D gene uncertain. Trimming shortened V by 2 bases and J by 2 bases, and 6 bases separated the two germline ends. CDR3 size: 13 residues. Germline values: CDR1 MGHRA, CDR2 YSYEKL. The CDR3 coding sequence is TGCGCCAGCAGCCAAACAGACAACACTGAAGCTTTCTTT. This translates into CASSQTDNTEAFF.

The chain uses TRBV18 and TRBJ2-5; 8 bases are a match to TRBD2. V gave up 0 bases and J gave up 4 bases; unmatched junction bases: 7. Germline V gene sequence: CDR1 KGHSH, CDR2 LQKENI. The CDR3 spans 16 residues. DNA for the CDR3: TGTGCCAGCTCACCACCGCGGGGCCTAGCGGGAGAGACCCAGTACTTC. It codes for CASSPPRGLAGETQYF.

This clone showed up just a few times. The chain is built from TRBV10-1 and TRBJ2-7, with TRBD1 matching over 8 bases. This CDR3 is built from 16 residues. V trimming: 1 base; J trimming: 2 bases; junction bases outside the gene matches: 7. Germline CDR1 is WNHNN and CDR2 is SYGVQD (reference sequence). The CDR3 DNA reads TGCGCCAGCAGTGAGTGGACAGGGACTCCTACCTACGAGCAGTACTTC. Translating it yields CASSEWTGTPTYEQYF.

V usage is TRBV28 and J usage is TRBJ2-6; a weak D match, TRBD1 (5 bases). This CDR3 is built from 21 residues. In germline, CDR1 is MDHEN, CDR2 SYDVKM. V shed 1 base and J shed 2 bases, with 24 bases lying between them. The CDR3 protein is CASSLSLLLGRADPGANVLTF. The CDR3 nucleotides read TGTGCCAGCAGTTTATCCCTCCTCCTAGGCAGGGCCGATCCTGGGGCCAACGTCCTGACTTTC.

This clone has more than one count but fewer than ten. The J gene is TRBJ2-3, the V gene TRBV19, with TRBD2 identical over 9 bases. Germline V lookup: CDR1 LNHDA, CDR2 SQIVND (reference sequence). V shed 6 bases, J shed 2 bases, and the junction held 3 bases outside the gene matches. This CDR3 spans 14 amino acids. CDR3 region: CASSGLANTDTQYF. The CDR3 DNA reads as TGTGCCAGTAGCGGACTAGCGAACACAGATACGCAGTATTTT.

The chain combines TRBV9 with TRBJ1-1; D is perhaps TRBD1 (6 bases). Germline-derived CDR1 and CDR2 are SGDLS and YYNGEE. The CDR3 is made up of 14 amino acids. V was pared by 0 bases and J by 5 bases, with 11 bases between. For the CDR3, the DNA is TGTGCCAGCAGCGTAGCCTCCCAGGGGACTGAAGCTTTCTTT. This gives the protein CASSVASQGTEAFF.

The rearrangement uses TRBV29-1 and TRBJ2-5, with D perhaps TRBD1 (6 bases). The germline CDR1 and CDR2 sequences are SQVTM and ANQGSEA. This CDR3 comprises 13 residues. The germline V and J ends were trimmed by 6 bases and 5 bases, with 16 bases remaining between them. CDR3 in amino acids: CSVPRGSGETQYF. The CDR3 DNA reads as TGCAGCGTCCCCAGGGGATCGGGCGAGACCCAGTACTTC.

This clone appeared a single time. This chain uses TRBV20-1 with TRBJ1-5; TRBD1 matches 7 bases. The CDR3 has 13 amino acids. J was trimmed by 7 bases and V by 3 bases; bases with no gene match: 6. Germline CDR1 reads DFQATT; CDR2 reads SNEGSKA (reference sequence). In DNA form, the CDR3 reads TGCAGTGCTAGTACAGGGGTAGAACAGCCCCAGCATTTT. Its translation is CSASTGVEQPQHF.

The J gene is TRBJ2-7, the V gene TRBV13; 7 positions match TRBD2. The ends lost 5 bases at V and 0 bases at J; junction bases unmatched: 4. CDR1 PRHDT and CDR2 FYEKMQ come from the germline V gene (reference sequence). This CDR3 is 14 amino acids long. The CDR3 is CASSPRTSSYEQYF. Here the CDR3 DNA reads TGTGCCAGCAGCCCGCGGACTAGCTCCTACGAGCAGTACTTC.

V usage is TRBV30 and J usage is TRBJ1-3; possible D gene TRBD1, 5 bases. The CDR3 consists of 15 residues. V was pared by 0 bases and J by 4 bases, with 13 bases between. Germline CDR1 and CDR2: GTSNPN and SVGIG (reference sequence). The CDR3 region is CAWSVAGSVGNTIYF. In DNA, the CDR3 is TGTGCCTGGAGTGTGGCAGGGTCTGTCGGAAACACCATATATTTT.

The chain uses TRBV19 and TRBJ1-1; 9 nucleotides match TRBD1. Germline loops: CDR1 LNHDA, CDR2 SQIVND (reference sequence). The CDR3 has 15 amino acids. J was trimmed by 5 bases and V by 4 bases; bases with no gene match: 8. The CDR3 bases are TGTGCCAGTAGTACCAAACAGGGGGCGAGGACTGAAGCTTTCTTT. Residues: CASSTKQGARTEAFF. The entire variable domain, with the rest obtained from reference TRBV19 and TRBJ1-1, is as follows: DGGITQSPKYLFRKEGQNVTLSCEQNLNHDAMYWYRQDPGQGLRLIYYSQIVNDFQKGDIAEGYSVSREKKESFPLTVTSAQKNPTAFYLCASSTKQGARTEAFFGQGTRLTVV.

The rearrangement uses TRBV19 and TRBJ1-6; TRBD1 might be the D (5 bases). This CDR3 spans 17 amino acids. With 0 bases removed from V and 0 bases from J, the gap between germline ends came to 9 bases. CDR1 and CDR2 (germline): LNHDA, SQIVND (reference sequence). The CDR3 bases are TGTGCCAGTAGTATAGATCGGGGGAGCTCCTATAATTCACCCCTCCACTTT. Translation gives CASSIDRGSSYNSPLHF.

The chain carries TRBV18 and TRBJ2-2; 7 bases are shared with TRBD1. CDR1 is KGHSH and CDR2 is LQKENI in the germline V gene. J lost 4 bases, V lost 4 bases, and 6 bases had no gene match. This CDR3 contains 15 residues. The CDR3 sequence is CASSLDRESTGELFF. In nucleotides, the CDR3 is TGTGCCAGCTCACTAGACAGGGAGAGCACCGGGGAGCTGTTTTTT.

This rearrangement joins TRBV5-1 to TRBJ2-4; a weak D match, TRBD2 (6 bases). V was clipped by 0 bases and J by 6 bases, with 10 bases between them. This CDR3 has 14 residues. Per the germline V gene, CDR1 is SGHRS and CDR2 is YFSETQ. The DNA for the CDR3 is TGCGCCAGCAGCTTGGCGGGAGACGGAAACATTCAGTACTTC. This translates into CASSLAGDGNIQYF.